A selection of T cell receptor beta chains follows, all from one sample in a study of blood T cell repertoires in COVID-19. TCRdb keeps only in-frame clones here, not all; method: immunoSEQ multiplex PCR. This sample carries about 380,000 clones, more than 80% of them seen once, and the ten largest clones take more than 0.95%. Sequencing used peripheral blood. The receptors were sampled from a man between 35 and 55 years old with acute or convalescent COVID-19. CDR3s leave out the opening cysteine and the closing phenylalanine or tryptophan.

length,J,V,CDR3
9,TRBJ2-7,TRBV28,ASRDVMGPS
11,TRBJ1-1,TRBV28,ASSLGTGTQAF
13,TRBJ1-5,TRBV5-6,ASSERTGYGKPQH
13,TRBJ2-3,TRBV7-2,ASSLAVLAFDTQY
12,TRBJ2-5,TRBV2,ASSATSGATTQY
14,TRBJ1-6,TRBV10-3,AISESSGTDNSPLH
13,TRBJ1-4,TRBV2,ASQPGQFSNEKLF
14,TRBJ2-1,TRBV30,AWSVRRGSFFNEQF
14,TRBJ2-1,TRBV9,ASSAGLAGAIDEQF
11,TRBJ1-1,TRBV23-1,ASSHERGTEAF
13,TRBJ2-5,TRBV6-1,ASSVAGGFQETQY
13,TRBJ1-1,TRBV5-1,ASSLTEGGSREAF
16,TRBJ2-2,TRBV5-1,ASSLGGRLTTNTGELF
11,TRBJ2-1,TRBV7-3,ASSRNKRGEQF
18,TRBJ2-2,TRBV7-8,ASSSRIPLKRGSGTGELF
11,TRBJ2-1,TRBV19,ASSIRSGGVQF
15,TRBJ2-7,TRBV9,ASSGTIGTGDGYEQY
13,TRBJ2-7,TRBV2,ASSEAAVSSYEQY
11,TRBJ2-5,TRBV7-6,ASSSGQQETQY
11,TRBJ1-2,TRBV28,ASTPGTVYGYT
16,TRBJ2-6,TRBV28,ASSLSSFRDSGANVLT
12,TRBJ2-5,TRBV9,ASSADYRPETQY
12,TRBJ2-5,TRBV5-8,ASSRDSFQETQY
11,TRBJ1-2,TRBV12-3/TRBV12-4,ASSLVAAEGYT
13,TRBJ1-6,TRBV6-6,ASTQDRDGDSPLH
11,TRBJ1-1,TRBV20-1,SASETGYTEAF
12,TRBJ1-2,TRBV5-4,ASSSGGAIYGYT
13,TRBJ1-4,TRBV5-1,ASSLQVGADEKLF
12,TRBJ2-7,TRBV2,ASRAEGRGNEQY
13,TRBJ1-2,TRBV9,ASSVVGGNNYGYT
14,TRBJ2-5,TRBV10-2,ASSEGITSGQETQY
15,TRBJ2-6,TRBV30,AWKRDRTSSGANVLT
13,TRBJ2-1,TRBV3-1/TRBV3-2,ASSQVSGGRNEQF
11,TRBJ2-7,TRBV12-3/TRBV12-4,ASSGGSPPEQY
16,TRBJ1-2,TRBV10-3,AISEAPGTQLAGYGYT
13,TRBJ2-3,TRBV9,ASSVETFGPDTQY
15,TRBJ1-2,TRBV28,ASSLHPRDRENYGYT
12,TRBJ1-1,TRBV5-1,ASSGTTGTPKAF
13,TRBJ1-3,TRBV6-5,ASSRDNPSRNTIY
11,TRBJ2-2,TRBV12-3/TRBV12-4,ASSLSVYGELF
15,TRBJ1-1,TRBV6-2/TRBV6-3,ASSSRTQAEMNTEAF
11,TRBJ2-7,TRBV6-5,ASSLRPGYEQY
11,TRBJ1-2,TRBV19,ASSGQPWDGYT
13,TRBJ1-1,TRBV28,ASRSQGRGNTEAF
14,TRBJ2-1,TRBV29-1,SVESPRTSGVDEQF